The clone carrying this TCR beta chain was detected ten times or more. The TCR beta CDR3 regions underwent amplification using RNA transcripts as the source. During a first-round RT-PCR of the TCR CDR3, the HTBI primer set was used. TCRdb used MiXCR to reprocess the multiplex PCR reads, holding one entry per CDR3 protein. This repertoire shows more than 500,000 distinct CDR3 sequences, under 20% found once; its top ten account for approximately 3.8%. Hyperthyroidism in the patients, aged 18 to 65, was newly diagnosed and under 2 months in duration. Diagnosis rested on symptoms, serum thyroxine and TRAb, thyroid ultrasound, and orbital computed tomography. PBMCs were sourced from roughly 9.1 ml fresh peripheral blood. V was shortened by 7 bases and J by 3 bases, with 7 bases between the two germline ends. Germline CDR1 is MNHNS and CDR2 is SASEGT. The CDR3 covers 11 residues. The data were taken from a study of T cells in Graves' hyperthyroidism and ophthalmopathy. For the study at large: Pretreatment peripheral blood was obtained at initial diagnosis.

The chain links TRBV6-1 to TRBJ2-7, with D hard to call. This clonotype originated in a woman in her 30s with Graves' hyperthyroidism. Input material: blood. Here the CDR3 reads CASKEFYEQYF. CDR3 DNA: TGTGCCAGCAAGGAGTTCTACGAGCAGTACTTC.